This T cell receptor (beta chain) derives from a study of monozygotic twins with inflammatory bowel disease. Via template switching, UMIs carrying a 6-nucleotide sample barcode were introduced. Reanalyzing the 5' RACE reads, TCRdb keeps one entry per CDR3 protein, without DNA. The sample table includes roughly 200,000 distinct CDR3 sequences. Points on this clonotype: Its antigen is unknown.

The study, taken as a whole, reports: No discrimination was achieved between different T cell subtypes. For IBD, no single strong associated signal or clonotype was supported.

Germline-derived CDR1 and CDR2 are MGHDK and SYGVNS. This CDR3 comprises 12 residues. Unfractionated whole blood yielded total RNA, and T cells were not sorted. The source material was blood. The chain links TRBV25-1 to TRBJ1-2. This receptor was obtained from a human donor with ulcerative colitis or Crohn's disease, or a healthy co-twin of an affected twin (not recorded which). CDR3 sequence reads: CASSVNDYGYTF.